The present T cell receptor beta chain was sequenced within a study of CXCR3-negative and CXCR3-positive naive CD8 T cells. In the study overall: With about 1.5 +/- 0.3 million reads per library, the TRB reads numbered around 130 million in total.

Broader study findings: Upon cryopreservation, CXCR3 expression partially decreased, and most assays used fresh PBMCs. Naive cells used TRBV-TRBJ genes in much the same way whether CXCR3-negative or CXCR3-positive; memory cells did not.

Details on this clonotype: As yet, its antigen is unknown.

Looked up from germline, CDR1 is MDHEN and CDR2 is SYDVKM. This CDR3 is 15 amino acids long. The method, 5' RACE with UMI labels, was used to prepare the TRB cDNA libraries. TCRdb re-called the 5' RACE reads; one entry per CDR3 protein, DNA not given. In total, the table holds tens of thousands of distinct CDR3 sequences. The sample comprised memory CD8+ T cells from blood. The rearrangement uses TRBV28 and TRBJ1-2. The receptor was isolated from a human donor in good health. Some clones in this sample may be carry-over from other donors' samples. The CDR3 sequence: CASTPQLKANYGYTF.